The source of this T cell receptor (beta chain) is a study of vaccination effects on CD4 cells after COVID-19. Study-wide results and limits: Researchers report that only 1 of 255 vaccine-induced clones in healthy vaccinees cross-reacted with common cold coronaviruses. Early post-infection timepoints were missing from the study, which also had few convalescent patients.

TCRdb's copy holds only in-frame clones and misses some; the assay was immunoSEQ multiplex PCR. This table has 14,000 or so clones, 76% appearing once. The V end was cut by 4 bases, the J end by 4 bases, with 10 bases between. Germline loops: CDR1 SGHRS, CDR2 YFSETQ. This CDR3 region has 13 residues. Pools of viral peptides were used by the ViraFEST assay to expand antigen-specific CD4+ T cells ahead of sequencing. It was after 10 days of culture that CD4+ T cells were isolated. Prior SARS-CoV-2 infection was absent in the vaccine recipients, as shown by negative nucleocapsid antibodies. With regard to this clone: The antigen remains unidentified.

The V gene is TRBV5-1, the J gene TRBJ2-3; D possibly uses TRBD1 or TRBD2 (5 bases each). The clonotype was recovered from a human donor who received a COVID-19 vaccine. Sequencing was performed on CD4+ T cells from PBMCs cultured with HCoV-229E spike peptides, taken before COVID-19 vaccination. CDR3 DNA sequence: TGCGCCAGCAGCCCCGGGACCGCAGATACGCAGTATTTT. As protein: CASSPGTADTQYF.